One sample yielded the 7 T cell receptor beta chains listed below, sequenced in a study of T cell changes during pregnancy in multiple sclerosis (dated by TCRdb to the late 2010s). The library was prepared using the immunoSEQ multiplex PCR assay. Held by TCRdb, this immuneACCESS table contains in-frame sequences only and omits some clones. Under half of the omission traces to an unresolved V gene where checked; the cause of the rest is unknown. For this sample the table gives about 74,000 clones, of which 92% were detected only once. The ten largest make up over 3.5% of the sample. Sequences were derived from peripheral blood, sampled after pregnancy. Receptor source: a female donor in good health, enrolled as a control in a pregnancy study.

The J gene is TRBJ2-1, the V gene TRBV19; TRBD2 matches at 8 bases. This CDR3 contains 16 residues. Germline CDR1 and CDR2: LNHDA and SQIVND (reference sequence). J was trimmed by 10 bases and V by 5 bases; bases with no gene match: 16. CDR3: CASSHQSGLAGREQFF. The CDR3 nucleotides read TGTGCCAGTAGTCACCAGTCAGGTCTAGCGGGTAGAGAGCAGTTCTTC.

CDR3 DNA sequence: TGTGCCAGCGGCGCGGACACTGAAGCTTTCTTT. It translates to CASGADTEAFF. This rearrangement joins TRBV9 to TRBJ1-1; D is unclear. The CDR3 runs 11 residues. Trimming pared 7 bases from V and 3 bases from J, leaving 7 bases between. Germline V gene lookup returns CDR1 SGDLS and CDR2 YYNGEE.

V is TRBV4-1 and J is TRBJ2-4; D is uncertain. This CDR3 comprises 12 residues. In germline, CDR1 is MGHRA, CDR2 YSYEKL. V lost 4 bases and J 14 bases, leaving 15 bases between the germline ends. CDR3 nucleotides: TGCGCCAGCAGCCCACTCTGGGCCCCCAAGTACTTC. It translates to CASSPLWAPKYF.

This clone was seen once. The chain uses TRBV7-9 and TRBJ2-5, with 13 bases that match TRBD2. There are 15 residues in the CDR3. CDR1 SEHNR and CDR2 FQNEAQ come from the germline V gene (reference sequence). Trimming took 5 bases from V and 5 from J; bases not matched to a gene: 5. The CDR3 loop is CASSPTSGRVETQYF. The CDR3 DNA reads TGTGCCAGCAGCCCCACTAGCGGGAGGGTTGAGACCCAGTACTTC.

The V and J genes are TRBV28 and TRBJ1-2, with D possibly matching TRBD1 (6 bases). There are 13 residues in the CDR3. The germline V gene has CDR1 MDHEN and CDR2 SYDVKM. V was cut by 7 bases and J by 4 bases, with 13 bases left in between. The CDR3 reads CASMGGLGYGYTF. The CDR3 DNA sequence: TGTGCCAGCATGGGGGGGCTAGGCTATGGCTACACCTTC.

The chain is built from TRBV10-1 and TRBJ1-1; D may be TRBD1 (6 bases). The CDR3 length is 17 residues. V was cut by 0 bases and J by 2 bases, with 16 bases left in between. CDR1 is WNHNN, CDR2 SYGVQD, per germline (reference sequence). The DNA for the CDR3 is TGCGCCAGCAGTGAGTCTTGGGGCAGGGGACGAAACACTGAAGCTTTCTTT. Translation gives CASSESWGRGRNTEAFF.

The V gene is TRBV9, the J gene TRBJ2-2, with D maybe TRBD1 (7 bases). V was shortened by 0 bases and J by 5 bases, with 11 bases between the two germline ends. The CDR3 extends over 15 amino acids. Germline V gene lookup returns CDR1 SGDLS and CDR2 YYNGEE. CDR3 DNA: TGTGCCAGCAGCGTAGAGGCAGGGGGGACCGGGGAGCTGTTTTTT. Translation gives CASSVEAGGTGELFF.